The clone carrying this T cell receptor (beta chain) was counted once. Researchers prepared the TCRbeta library using unique molecular identifiers, the study reports. TCRdb re-derived calls from the PCR reads in MiXCR, one entry per CDR3 protein. This sample yields about 480,000 distinct CDR3 sequences, of which roughly an eighth are seen a single time; over 5.5% belongs to the top ten. The sample comes from a study of T-cell reconstitution after alpha-beta-depleted transplantation in children. This CDR3 is built from 15 residues. Trimming removed 5 bases from V and 0 bases from J; junction bases left unmatched: 4.

The sequencing here drew on PBMCs from the stem cell graft donor, taken from the stem cell graft. The chain carries TRBV12-3 or TRBV12-4 and TRBJ1-5; 7 bases are shared with TRBD1. The receptor's source is a human donor who donated a stem cell graft to a child with combined immunodeficiency. CDR3 residues: CASSPQGYSNQPQHF. The DNA of the CDR3 is TGTGCCAGCAGTCCACAGGGGTATAGCAATCAGCCCCAGCATTTT.